The TCR beta chain under discussion was sequenced for a study of radiotherapy plus CTLA-4 blockade in lung cancer. Broader study findings: According to reports, early shifts in blood T cell clones, alongside interferon-beta, forecast response most accurately.

TCRdb's table, derived via immunoSEQ multiplex PCR, lists solely in-frame clones and lacks some. The profile shows 12,000 to 15,000 clones, roughly two thirds of them singletons. This clone was picked up a small number of times. Its specificity is unknown. The sequence came from a human donor with non-small cell lung cancer whose response to radiotherapy plus ipilimumab could not be evaluated. The sequenced sample was peripheral blood, obtained from a patient treated with radiotherapy plus ipilimumab.

This chain's CDR3 is CASSLRGGNGYTF. The CDR3 coding sequence is TGTGCCAGCAGTTTAAGGGGTGGAAATGGCTACACCTTC. The genes are TRBV28 and TRBJ1-2; D may be TRBD1 (5 bases). V lost 2 bases, J lost 6 bases, and 10 bases lay in between. This CDR3 has 13 amino acids. Germline V gives CDR1 MDHEN, CDR2 SYDVKM.